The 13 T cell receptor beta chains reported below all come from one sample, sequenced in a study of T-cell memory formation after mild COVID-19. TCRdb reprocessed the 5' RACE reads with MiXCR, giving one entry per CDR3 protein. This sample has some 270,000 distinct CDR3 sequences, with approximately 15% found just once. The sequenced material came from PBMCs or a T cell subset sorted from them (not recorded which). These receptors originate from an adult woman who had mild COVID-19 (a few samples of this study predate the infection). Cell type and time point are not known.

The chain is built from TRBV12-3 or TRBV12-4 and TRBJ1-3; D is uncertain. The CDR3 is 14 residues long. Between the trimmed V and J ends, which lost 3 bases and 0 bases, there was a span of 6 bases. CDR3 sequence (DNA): TGTGCCAGCAGTTTGTGGAGCTCTGGAAACACCATATATTTT. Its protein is CASSLWSSGNTIYF.

The CDR3 loop is CASSLPGASGNTIYF. CDR3 coding DNA: TGTGCCAGCAGCTTGCCGGGGGCCTCTGGAAACACCATATATTTT. This chain links TRBV5-4 with TRBJ1-3; D may be TRBD1 (6 bases). V was pared by 1 base and J by 0 bases, with 8 bases between. Germline assignment: CDR1 SGHNT and CDR2 YYREEE (reference sequence). This CDR3 comprises 15 residues.

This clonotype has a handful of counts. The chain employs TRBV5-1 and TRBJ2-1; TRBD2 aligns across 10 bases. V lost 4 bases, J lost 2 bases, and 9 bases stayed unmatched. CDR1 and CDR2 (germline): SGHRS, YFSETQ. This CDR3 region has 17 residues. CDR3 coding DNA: TGCGCCAGCAGCACCCTGCTAGCGGGAGTAACCTACAATGAGCAGTTCTTC. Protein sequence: CASSTLLAGVTYNEQFF.

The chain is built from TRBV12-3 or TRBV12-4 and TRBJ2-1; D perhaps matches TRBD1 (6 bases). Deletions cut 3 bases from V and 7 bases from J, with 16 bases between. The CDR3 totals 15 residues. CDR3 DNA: TGTGCCAGCAGTTTCCCCAGGGGCTTCCTGAATGAGCAGTTCTTC. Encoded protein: CASSFPRGFLNEQFF.

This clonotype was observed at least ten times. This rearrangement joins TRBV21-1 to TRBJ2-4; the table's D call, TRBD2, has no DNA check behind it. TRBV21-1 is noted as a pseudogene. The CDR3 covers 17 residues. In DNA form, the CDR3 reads TGTGCCAGCAGCAAAGGGTACCAGGGCCGAGCGGAAAACATTCAGTACTTC. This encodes CASSKGYQGRAENIQYF.

The CDR3 reads CASSLDRGGYGYTF. The CDR3 region has the DNA TGTGCCAGCAGCTTAGATAGGGGAGGCTATGGCTACACCTTC. The J gene is TRBJ1-2, the V gene TRBV11-2, with D possibly being TRBD1 (5 bases). The length of the CDR3 is 14 residues. The germline CDR1 and CDR2 sequences are SGHAT and FQNNGV. Trimming took off 0 bases at V and 4 bases at J, with 9 bases between the two ends.

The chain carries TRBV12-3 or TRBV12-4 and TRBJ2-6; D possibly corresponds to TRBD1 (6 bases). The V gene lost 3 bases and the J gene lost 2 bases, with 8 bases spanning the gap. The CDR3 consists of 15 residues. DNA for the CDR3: TGTGCCAGCAGTTTTGAGGGGGCTGGGGCCAACGTCCTGACTTTC. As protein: CASSFEGAGANVLTF.

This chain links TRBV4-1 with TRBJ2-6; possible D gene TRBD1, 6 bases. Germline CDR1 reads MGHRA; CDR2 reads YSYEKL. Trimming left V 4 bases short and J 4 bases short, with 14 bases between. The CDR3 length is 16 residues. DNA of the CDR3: TGCGCCAGCAGCCGCTCAGGGGTAACCGGGGCCAACGTCCTGACTTTC. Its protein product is CASSRSGVTGANVLTF.

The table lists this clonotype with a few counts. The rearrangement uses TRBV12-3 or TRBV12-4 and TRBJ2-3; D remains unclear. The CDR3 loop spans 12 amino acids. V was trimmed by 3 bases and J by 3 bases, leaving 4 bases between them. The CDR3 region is CASSFGTDTQYF. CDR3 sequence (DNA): TGTGCCAGCAGTTTTGGGACAGATACGCAGTATTTT.

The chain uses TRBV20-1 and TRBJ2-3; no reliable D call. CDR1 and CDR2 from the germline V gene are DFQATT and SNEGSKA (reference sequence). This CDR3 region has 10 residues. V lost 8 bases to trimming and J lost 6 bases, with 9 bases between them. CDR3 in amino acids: CSPFSDTQYF. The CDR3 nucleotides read TGCAGTCCGTTCTCGGATACGCAGTATTTT.

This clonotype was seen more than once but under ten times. The CDR3, as DNA: TGTGCCAGCAGACGCGGGAGGGATTTTGCGACTAATGAAAAACTGTTTTTT. The encoded protein is CASRRGRDFATNEKLFF. V is TRBV12-3 or TRBV12-4 and J is TRBJ1-4; D is undetermined. V was clipped by 6 bases and J by 2 bases, with 19 bases between them. The CDR3 covers 17 residues.

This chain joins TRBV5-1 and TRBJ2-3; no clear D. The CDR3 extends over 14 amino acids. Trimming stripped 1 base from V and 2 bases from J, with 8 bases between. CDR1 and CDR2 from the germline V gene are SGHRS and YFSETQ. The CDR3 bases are TGCGCCAGCAGCTTGTGGGGATTCACAGATACGCAGTATTTT. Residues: CASSLWGFTDTQYF.

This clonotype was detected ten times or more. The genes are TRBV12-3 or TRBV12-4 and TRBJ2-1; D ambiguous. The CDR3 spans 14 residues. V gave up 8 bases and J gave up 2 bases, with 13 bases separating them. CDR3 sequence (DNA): TGTGCCAGCGGGCAGCAGAACACCTACAATGAGCAGTTCTTC. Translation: CASGQQNTYNEQFF.